This T cell receptor beta chain was documented in a study of blood T cell repertoires in COVID-19. Study background: Material from acute and convalescent COVID-19 was sourced from the United States, Italy and Spain. T cells, B-cell-depleted T cells, or PBMCs provided the cDNA or gDNA that served as material.

The CDR3 runs 11 residues. The V and J ends lost 7 bases and 3 bases respectively, with 10 bases between them. The germline V gene encodes CDR1 SQVTM and CDR2 ANQGSEA. In the study's own analysis: Amplifying reference gene primers gave estimates of nucleated cell counts. Profiling relied on immunoSEQ multiplex PCR, and the TCRdb table lists in-frame clones only, not all of them. That table supplies the V and J calls and clone size; D and trimming were determined from the DNA. The data show about 52,000 clones, 89% seen once. The receptor was isolated from a man between 60 and 75 years old with active COVID-19. The V call is TRBV29-1, the J call TRBJ2-7; D remains ambiguous. Sample: peripheral blood. This CDR3 is CSARNSYEQYF. Here the CDR3 DNA reads TGCAGCGCGAGAAACAGCTACGAGCAGTACTTC.